The entry that follows covers one T cell receptor beta chain sequence. Its matching antigen is unknown. Germline CDR1 is SGHRS and CDR2 is YFSETQ. This CDR3 comprises 18 residues. Trimming cost V 3 bases and J 1 base; bases outside gene matches: 10. PCR amplification relied on 60 Vbeta primers (plus 13 Jbeta primers). The protocol was immunoSEQ multiplex PCR, while the TCRdb copy is restricted to in-frame clones and leaves out a portion. The table includes fewer than 250,000 clones, about four fifths detected once. This sample was included in a study of cytomegalovirus exposure and HLA in healthy donors. Although they were nominally healthy when sampled, donors likely had unrecorded immune exposures. Whole-study results and caveats: Associated with cytomegalovirus, according to the listing, were approximately 160 TCR beta chains. The study found most TCR sequences rare, yet found some public TCRs in many donors.

The receptor's source is a woman aged 45-65 years in good health and CMV-seropositive. This chain joins TRBV5-1 and TRBJ2-3, with 11 positions matching TRBD1. Sequences were obtained from PBMCs. CDR3 protein: CASSSGQGVPSGTDTQYF. The CDR3 DNA sequence: TGCGCCAGCAGCTCGGGACAGGGGGTTCCTTCCGGCACAGATACGCAGTATTTT.